This T cell receptor beta chain derives from a study of cytomegalovirus exposure and HLA in healthy donors. Study findings and constraints: Both high specificity and high sensitivity reportedly marked the classifier's diagnosis of cytomegalovirus status. The listing of 160 or so TCR beta chains classed them as cytomegalovirus-associated. The dataset shows that most TCR sequences were rare, while some public TCRs occurred in many donors.

The CDR3 runs to 19 residues. The germline V gene has CDR1 MGHRA and CDR2 YSYEKL. J was trimmed by 5 bases and V by 0 bases; bases with no gene match: 12. For this clone: Its antigen is as yet unknown.

The method was immunoSEQ multiplex PCR; TCRdb's version includes in-frame clones alone and lacks a portion of them. This table has more than 300,000 clones, more than 80% appearing once. J is TRBJ2-2 and V is TRBV4-1; 10 bases line up with TRBD2. The sequence came from a woman aged 18-30 years in good health and CMV-seronegative. The sample comprised PBMCs. CDR3 DNA: TGCGCCAGCAGCCAAGATAGAGGGCTGACTAGCGGGCGGACCGGGGAGCTGTTTTTT. Protein sequence: CASSQDRGLTSGRTGELFF.